These 19 T cell receptor beta chains share one sample of origin, sequenced in a study of blood T cell repertoires in COVID-19. TCRdb's copy holds only in-frame clones and misses some; the assay was immunoSEQ multiplex PCR. Here the sample spans about 180,000 clones, approximately 85% being singletons. The sequencing sample was made of peripheral blood. The receptors were gathered from a man between 60 and 70 years old with acute or convalescent COVID-19.

The V call is TRBV28, the J call TRBJ1-4; D is uncertain. CDR1 is MDHEN, CDR2 SYDVKM, per germline. This CDR3 has 15 amino acids. The V end was cut by 3 bases, the J end by 8 bases, with 16 bases between. Here the CDR3 reads CASSFGGNTAEKLFF. In DNA, the CDR3 is TGTGCCAGCAGTTTCGGAGGAAACACCGCGGAAAAACTGTTTTTT. Supplemented by reference TRBV28 and TRBJ1-4, the full variable domain reads DVKVTQSSRYLVKRTGEKVFLECVQDMDHENMFWYRQDPGLGLRLIYFSYDVKMKEKGDIPEGYSVSREKKERFSLILESASTNQTSMYLCASSFGGNTAEKLFFGSGTQLSVL.

This chain joins TRBV10-3 and TRBJ1-5, with 8 nucleotides matching TRBD1. This CDR3 region has 13 residues. Looked up from germline, CDR1 is ENHRY and CDR2 is SYGVKD. The trim removed 6 bases at V and 5 bases at J, leaving 3 bases unmatched. The CDR3 is CAIRETGDQPQHF. The CDR3 DNA follows: TGTGCCATCAGGGAGACAGGGGATCAGCCCCAGCATTTT.

This rearrangement joins TRBV7-2 to TRBJ2-7, with 7 bases that match TRBD2. The V gene end was trimmed by 2 bases and the J gene end by 2 bases; junction bases not matched to a gene: 6. Looked up from germline, CDR1 is SGHTA and CDR2 is FQGNSA. This CDR3 comprises 15 residues. Here the CDR3 DNA reads TGTGCCAGCAGCTTACGTCCGGGAGGCCCCTACGAGCAGTACTTC. It codes for CASSLRPGGPYEQYF.

This chain connects TRBV9 to TRBJ1-1; the D is unclear. Deletions cut 3 bases from V and 0 bases from J, with 6 bases between. The CDR3 has 13 residues. Germline CDR1 is SGDLS and CDR2 is YYNGEE. The CDR3 nucleotides are TGTGCCAGCAGCGCCCCAATGAACACTGAAGCTTTCTTT. Protein sequence: CASSAPMNTEAFF.

The chain has TRBV12-5 and TRBJ2-1; TRBD2 matches 11 bases. Per the germline V gene, CDR1 is LGHNT and CDR2 is FRNRAP. With V trimmed by 2 bases and J by 8 bases, 11 bases remained unmatched. The CDR3 loop spans 17 amino acids. Here the CDR3 DNA reads TGTGCTAGTGGTTTGTTGACCGGGACTAGCGGCATGCATGAGCAGTTCTTC. Amino acids: CASGLLTGTSGMHEQFF.

The J gene is TRBJ2-7, the V gene TRBV27; D is unresolved. The V end lost 10 bases, the J end lost 1 base, and 11 bases lay between the germline ends. Germline CDR1 and CDR2: MNHEY and SMNVEV (reference sequence). This CDR3 comprises 12 residues. The CDR3 loop reads CATAGSSYEQYF. CDR3 coding DNA: TGTGCCACTGCAGGATCGTCCTACGAGCAGTACTTC.

The V and J genes are TRBV9 and TRBJ1-4, with unresolved D. CDR3 size: 14 residues. Trimming cost V 4 bases and J 0 bases, with 7 bases left between them. CDR1 and CDR2 (germline): SGDLS, YYNGEE. CDR3 DNA sequence: TGTGCCAGCAGCCCCACTGCAACTAATGAAAAACTGTTTTTT. Its protein is CASSPTATNEKLFF.

The rearrangement uses TRBV19 and TRBJ1-4, with D possibly matching TRBD1 (6 bases). CDR1 is LNHDA, CDR2 SQIVND, per germline (reference sequence). The V end lost 9 bases, the J end lost 2 bases, and 13 bases lay between the germline ends. The length of the CDR3 is 14 residues. The CDR3 DNA follows: TGTGCCAGCGCCAGGGGCTGGACTAATGAAAAACTGTTTTTT. It is translated as CASARGWTNEKLFF.

The V and J genes are TRBV27 and TRBJ2-7, with TRBD2 matching over 11 bases. CDR3 length: 15 amino acids. V lost 2 bases to trimming and J lost 0 bases; unmatched junction nucleotides: 0. The germline V gene has CDR1 MNHEY and CDR2 SMNVEV (reference sequence). The CDR3, as DNA: TGTGCCAGCAGTTTAGGGACTAGCGGCTCCTACGAGCAGTACTTC. Its translation: CASSLGTSGSYEQYF.

This chain joins TRBV5-4 and TRBJ2-1; TRBD2 matches 8 bases. The V gene's germline CDR1 is SGHNT and CDR2 YYREEE (reference sequence). The CDR3 has 16 amino acids. The junction had 5 bases not matched to a gene; V was cut back by 0 bases and J by 3 bases. The CDR3 loop is CASSLGAGAVYNEQFF. DNA for the CDR3: TGTGCCAGCAGCTTGGGAGCGGGAGCAGTCTACAATGAGCAGTTCTTC.

The V gene is TRBV2, the J gene TRBJ1-3; D gene uncertain. With 0 bases removed from V and 9 bases from J, the gap between germline ends came to 15 bases. The CDR3 is 15 amino acids. Per germline, CDR1 SNHLY and CDR2 FYNNEI. Here the CDR3 reads CASSEARAGASTIYF. Written as DNA, the CDR3 is TGTGCCAGCAGTGAAGCGCGGGCAGGTGCAAGCACCATATATTTT.

The chain links TRBV7-2 to TRBJ2-7; 7 nucleotides align to TRBD2. With 1 base clipped from V and 9 bases from J, the junction kept 15 bases outside the gene matches. Germline lookup yields CDR1 SGHTA and CDR2 FQGNSA. The CDR3 is 16 amino acids. CDR3 sequence: CASSLGGVTSSQGQYF. The CDR3 DNA follows: TGTGCCAGCAGCTTAGGCGGGGTGACTAGCTCCCAGGGGCAGTACTTC.

This chain links TRBV27 with TRBJ1-1; weak D call: TRBD1 (5 bases). Trimming took 3 bases from V and 5 from J, leaving 16 bases between them. This CDR3 spans 15 amino acids. Germline values: CDR1 MNHEY, CDR2 SMNVEV (reference sequence). The CDR3 loop reads CASSFFRGEGTEAFF. CDR3 nucleotide sequence: TGTGCCAGCAGTTTCTTTCGGGGGGAAGGAACTGAAGCTTTCTTT.

This sequence joins TRBV19 and TRBJ1-6, with D unclear. This CDR3 region has 13 residues. Germline loops: CDR1 LNHDA, CDR2 SQIVND (reference sequence). With 7 bases removed from V and 8 bases from J, the gap between germline ends came to 12 bases. The CDR3 DNA follows: TGTGCCAGTAACGAAGTCAGGTATTCACCCCTCCACTTT. Protein: CASNEVRYSPLHF.

Only one count was recorded for this clone. The chain is built from TRBV18 and TRBJ1-1; weak D call: TRBD1 (5 bases). There are 15 residues in the CDR3. The germline V and J ends were trimmed by 6 bases and 1 base, with 15 bases remaining between them. Germline V gene lookup returns CDR1 KGHSH and CDR2 LQKENI. The CDR3 DNA sequence: TGTGCCAGCTCCAAGACCACGGGGGGGAACACTGAAGCTTTCTTT. Amino acid sequence: CASSKTTGGNTEAFF.

This chain joins TRBV6-5 and TRBJ2-5; 8 bases fit TRBD2. This CDR3 region has 13 residues. Germline V gene data show CDR1 as MNHEY and CDR2 as SVGAGI. With V trimmed by 8 bases and J by 2 bases, 4 bases remained unmatched. For the CDR3, the DNA is TGTGCCAGCCCAGCTAGCGGGCAAGAGACCCAGTACTTC. It translates to CASPASGQETQYF.

This chain uses TRBV24-1 with TRBJ2-3; D is possibly TRBD1 (6 bases). CDR1 KGHDR and CDR2 SFDVKD come from the germline V gene. V shed 5 bases and J shed 2 bases, with 10 bases lying between them. This CDR3 has 14 amino acids. The CDR3 nucleotides read TGTGCCACCAGTGGATGGACAGACACAGATACGCAGTATTTT. Translating gives CATSGWTDTDTQYF.

The CDR3 bases are TGTGCCAGCAGTTACGACGGGGGATACACCGGGGAGCTGTTTTTT. Its protein product is CASSYDGGYTGELFF. The chain joins TRBV6-2 or TRBV6-3 to TRBJ2-2, with a weak D call TRBD2 (6 bases). From germline, CDR1 is MNHEY and CDR2 SVGEGT. CDR3 length: 15 residues. V gave up 2 bases and J gave up 3 bases, with 10 bases separating them.

This chain uses TRBV7-9 with TRBJ2-3, with D possibly TRBD2 on 6 matching bases. V shed 5 bases and J shed 3 bases, with 12 bases lying between them. Germline CDR1 and CDR2: SEHNR and FQNEAQ (reference sequence). The CDR3 covers 14 residues. CDR3 bases: TGTGCCAGCAGCCCCGGAGGGGCGACAGATACGCAGTATTTT. Protein product: CASSPGGATDTQYF. Together with reference TRBV7-9 and TRBJ2-3, the CDR3 gives the full variable domain: DTGVSQNPRHKITKRGQNVTFRCDPISEHNRLYWYRQTLGQGPEFLTYFQNEAQLEKSRLLSDRFSAERPKGSFSTLEIQRTEQGDSAMYLCASSPGGATDTQYFGPGTRLTVL.